The text below deals with one T cell receptor (beta chain). The sample is drawn from a study of T cells in Graves' hyperthyroidism and ophthalmopathy. It was RNA transcripts that yielded the amplified TCR beta CDR3 regions. HTBI primers were used for first-round RT-PCR of the TCR CDR3. One entry per CDR3 protein results from TCRdb running MiXCR on the multiplex PCR reads. Counted here are about half a million distinct CDR3 sequences, 15% to 20% occurring once; the ten biggest clones make up roughly 47%. Trimming shortened V by 5 bases and J by 1 base, and 11 bases separated the two germline ends. The CDR3 contains 15 residues. The cohort's ophthalmopathy patients, a group with duration under 3 months, had a Clinical Activity Score of at least 3 and a NOSPECS grade of at least 4. Patients showing uncontrolled infection, other autoimmune disease, pregnancy or lactation were ineligible.

This sequence joins TRBV12-3 or TRBV12-4 and TRBJ2-2, with D perhaps assigned TRBD1 or TRBD2 (5 bases each). Sequences were obtained from blood. This receptor was taken from a man between 35 and 55 years old with Graves' ophthalmopathy. The CDR3 DNA follows: TGTGCCAGCAGTGCCGGGACGCTGAACACCGGGGAGCTGTTTTTT. This encodes CASSAGTLNTGELFF.